A selection of T cell receptor beta chains follows, all from one sample in a study of blood T cells in healthy people across ages. Via MiXCR, TCRdb re-called the 5' RACE reads, giving one row per CDR3 protein. Here the sample spans about 1.1 million distinct CDR3 sequences, approximately 38% being singletons. Sample: blood. These receptors all come from a man aged 18 to 29 in good health. The CDR3 runs from the conserved cysteine through the conserved F or W. D genes are given only for firm matches. Only part of the rows carry a size: once, few, many, or a class if the clone is expanded.

clone_size	d_call	v_call	j_call	cdr3_aa	cdr3_nt
few	TRBD1	TRBV16	TRBJ1-5	CASSQTPGTGEHQPQHF	TGTGCCAGCAGCCAAACCCCCGGGACAGGGGAGCATCAGCCCCAGCATTTT
NA	TRBD2	TRBV28	TRBJ2-7	CASSPRGLAGNRRGQYF	TGTGCCAGCAGTCCCCGAGGGCTAGCGGGAAACCGAAGAGGGCAGTACTTC
many	TRBD2	TRBV4-2	TRBJ2-5	CASSQELYGTSGDQETQYF	TGTGCCAGCAGCCAAGAACTCTATGGAACTAGCGGGGACCAAGAGACCCAGTACTTC
NA	NA	TRBV20-1	TRBJ2-7	CSARDRGSEQYF	TGCAGTGCTAGAGACAGGGGTAGCGAGCAGTACTTC
once	NA	TRBV7-9	TRBJ1-1	CASSPGAGNGEAFF	TGTGCCAGCAGCCCCGGCGCAGGGAATGGTGAAGCTTTCTTT
few	NA	TRBV11-2	TRBJ2-3	CASSLVLGGTDTQYF	TGTGCCAGCAGCTTAGTCCTAGGAGGTACAGATACGCAGTATTTT
NA	NA	TRBV3-1	TRBJ1-5	CASSQALDSNQPQHF	TGTGCCAGCAGCCAAGCTTTAGATAGCAATCAGCCCCAGCATTTT
few	TRBD1	TRBV12-3/TRBV12-4	TRBJ1-6	CASRVGTGNSPLHF	TGTGCCAGCAGAGTCGGGACAGGAAATTCACCCCTCCACTTT
NA	NA	TRBV20-1	TRBJ2-3	CSARGQRGPDTQYF	TGCAGTGCTAGAGGGCAACGTGGGCCAGATACGCAGTATTTT
NA	NA	TRBV5-6	TRBJ2-2	CASSLNWAGELFF	TGTGCCAGCAGCTTGAATTGGGCCGGGGAGCTGTTTTTT
NA	NA	TRBV29-1	TRBJ1-4	CSVGWRVEASEKLFF	TGCAGCGTTGGATGGAGGGTAGAGGCGAGTGAAAAACTGTTTTTT
NA	TRBD1	TRBV20-1	TRBJ1-2	CSARGTEGYTF	TGCAGTGCTAGGGGGACAGAAGGCTACACCTTC
NA	TRBD2	TRBV6-2/TRBV6-3	TRBJ2-3	CASSYSTSGVVTDTQYF	TGTGCCAGCAGTTACTCAACTAGCGGGGTTGTCACAGATACGCAGTATTTT
NA	TRBD1	TRBV7-2	TRBJ2-5	CASSRQGASETQYF	TGTGCCAGCAGCAGACAGGGGGCCTCGGAGACCCAGTACTTC
NA	NA	TRBV5-5	TRBJ1-1	CASSRGTQAFF	TGTGCCAGCAGCCGAGGGACGCAAGCTTTCTTT
few	NA	TRBV7-9	TRBJ2-5	CASSLVQAQETQYF	TGTGCCAGCAGCTTAGTACAGGCCCAAGAGACCCAGTACTTC
NA	NA	TRBV29-1	TRBJ1-1	CNGWSDEAFF	TGCAACGGTTGGTCGGACGAGGCTTTCTTT
few	NA	TRBV6-2/TRBV6-3	TRBJ1-5	CASNSNSGNQPQHF	TGTGCCAGCAATTCTAACTCGGGCAATCAGCCCCAGCATTTT
NA	NA	TRBV29-1	TRBJ2-3	CSVPLDTQYF	TGCAGCGTCCCCTTGGATACGCAGTATTTT
NA	TRBD1	TRBV12-3/TRBV12-4	TRBJ1-1	CASSFRTGGDTEAFF	TGTGCCAGCAGTTTCCGGACAGGGGGTGACACTGAAGCTTTCTTT
NA	NA	TRBV27	TRBJ2-3	CACSLMRSRGDTQYF	TGTGCCTGCAGTTTAATGCGCTCGAGGGGGGATACGCAGTATTTT
NA	NA	TRBV14	TRBJ2-3	CASSQDEARGDTQYF	TGTGCCAGCAGCCAAGATGAGGCCAGGGGAGATACGCAGTATTTT
NA	NA	TRBV7-2	TRBJ2-7	CASSLQVEREGYEQYF	TGTGCCAGCAGCTTACAGGTCGAGAGGGAAGGGTACGAGCAGTACTTC
NA	NA	TRBV29-1	TRBJ2-1	CSVEMGVAISYNEQFF	TGCAGCGTTGAAATGGGGGTTGCCATCTCCTACAATGAGCAGTTCTTC
few	NA	TRBV6-2/TRBV6-3	TRBJ2-3	CASRLRGNTDTQYF	TGTGCCAGCCGCCTAAGGGGGAACACAGATACGCAGTATTTT
few	NA	TRBV4-3	TRBJ2-5	CASSQDWGILTQYF	TGCGCCAGTAGCCAAGATTGGGGAATTTTGACCCAGTACTTC
many	TRBD2	TRBV12-3/TRBV12-4	TRBJ2-1	CASSFGLAGGNEQFF	TGTGCCAGCAGTTTTGGGTTAGCGGGGGGGAATGAGCAGTTCTTC
NA	TRBD1	TRBV2	TRBJ1-2	CASKGTGLGYGYTF	TGTGCCAGCAAGGGGACAGGGCTGGGCTATGGCTACACCTTC
few	TRBD1	TRBV20-1	TRBJ2-3	CSARAGTGITDTQYF	TGCAGTGCTAGAGCTGGGACAGGGATCACAGATACGCAGTATTTT
few	NA	TRBV6-6	TRBJ2-7	CASAQGRNEQYF	TGTGCCAGCGCACAGGGGAGGAACGAGCAGTACTTC
few	NA	TRBV20-1	TRBJ2-1	CSATGDVGYNEQFF	TGCAGTGCCACCGGAGACGTGGGTTACAATGAGCAGTTCTTC
NA	NA	TRBV29-1	TRBJ1-1	CSVKQGGATEAFF	TGCAGCGTGAAACAGGGCGGGGCCACTGAAGCTTTCTTT
NA	NA	TRBV9	TRBJ2-1	CASSVGGTPAEQFF	TGTGCCAGCAGCGTAGGGGGCACGCCGGCTGAGCAGTTCTTC
many	NA	TRBV20-1	TRBJ2-3	CSARNSKDTQYF	TGCAGTGCTAGAAACAGCAAGGATACGCAGTATTTT
NA	NA	TRBV7-3	TRBJ2-1	CASSPVGDAYNEQFF	TGTGCCAGCAGCCCCGTCGGGGACGCCTACAATGAGCAGTTCTTC
few	NA	TRBV7-6	TRBJ1-4	CASSSTGGSTNEKLFF	TGTGCCAGCAGCTCGACGGGCGGGTCAACTAATGAAAAACTGTTTTTT
few	NA	TRBV29-1	TRBJ1-1	CSVEDSISRQLEAFF	TGCAGCGTTGAAGATAGTATAAGTCGGCAGCTTGAAGCTTTCTTT
NA	NA	TRBV20-1	TRBJ1-1	CSARDFGDTEAFF	TGCAGTGCTAGAGATTTCGGGGACACTGAAGCTTTCTTT
once	NA	TRBV5-4	TRBJ1-4	CAGSLAGRAGEKLFF	TGTGCCGGCAGCTTGGCCGGCAGGGCTGGTGAAAAACTGTTTTTT
NA	NA	TRBV4-1	TRBJ1-1	CASSQGEATEAFF	TGCGCCAGCAGCCAAGGGGAAGCTACTGAAGCTTTCTTT
many	NA	TRBV5-1	TRBJ2-2	CASSPLDVTGELFF	TGCGCCAGCAGCCCATTGGATGTCACCGGGGAGCTGTTTTTT
NA	NA	TRBV7-9	TRBJ2-5	CASSFAGRWNEQYF	TGTGCCAGCAGCTTCGCCGGGAGATGGAATGAGCAGTACTTC
few	NA	TRBV7-2	TRBJ1-1	CASSLAPRRVTEAFF	TGTGCCAGCAGCTTAGCCCCCCGCAGGGTGACTGAAGCTTTCTTT
many	TRBD1	TRBV20-1	TRBJ2-1	CSALVGQGYYNEQFF	TGCAGTGCTCTTGTGGGACAGGGGTATTACAATGAGCAGTTCTTC
NA	TRBD1	TRBV3-1	TRBJ1-1	CASSQDTGQGKHTEAFF	TGTGCCAGCAGCCAAGATACCGGACAGGGGAAGCACACTGAAGCTTTCTTT
NA	NA	TRBV12-3/TRBV12-4	TRBJ1-2	CASSLGPHGDGYTF	TGTGCCAGCAGTTTGGGGCCCCATGGGGATGGCTACACCTTC
NA	TRBD1	TRBV4-3	TRBJ1-3	CASSQETGVGNTIYF	TGCGCCAGCAGCCAAGAAACAGGGGTAGGAAACACCATATATTTT
NA	NA	TRBV20-1	TRBJ2-1	CSAWSTYTYNEQFF	TGCAGTGCTTGGAGTACATATACCTACAATGAGCAGTTCTTC
NA	TRBD1	TRBV6-5	TRBJ1-3	CASSRDRYSGNTIYF	TGTGCCAGCAGTCGGGACAGATACTCTGGAAACACCATATATTTT
NA	TRBD2	TRBV3-1	TRBJ2-3	CASSPSGGAGDTQYF	TGTGCCAGCAGCCCTAGCGGGGGGGCTGGAGATACGCAGTATTTT
NA	NA	TRBV4-3	TRBJ2-5	CASSQDWQGSETQYF	TGCGCCAGCAGCCAAGATTGGCAGGGCTCGGAGACCCAGTACTTC
NA	TRBD2	TRBV4-2	TRBJ2-2	CASSQDGTSLNTGELFF	TGTGCCAGCAGCCAAGACGGGACTAGCCTGAACACCGGGGAGCTGTTTTTT
once	TRBD1	TRBV27	TRBJ1-1	CASRRTGEAEAFF	TGTGCCAGCAGACGGACAGGGGAGGCTGAAGCTTTCTTT
NA	NA	TRBV7-9	TRBJ2-7	CASSWSGTIAYEQYF	TGTGCCAGCAGCTGGAGTGGGACAATTGCCTACGAGCAGTACTTC